This T cell receptor beta chain comes out of a study of T cell repertoires in cytomegalovirus infection. Study information: The authors relied on CMV epitopes, both recently identified HLA-C-restricted and well-studied HLA-B-restricted. From public TCR beta signatures came an indication of both CMV infection and matching HLA type. Broader study findings: The study found HLA-C-restricted CMV-specific TCR beta clonotypes dominating the ex vivo response.

For this clonotype: Its specificity is unknown.

Per the germline V gene, CDR1 is SGHAT and CDR2 is FQNNGV. There are 13 residues in the CDR3. Trimming shortened V by 1 base and J by 7 bases, and 10 bases separated the two germline ends. MiXCR, applied by TCRdb to the reads, yields one record per CDR3 protein. The table has 700,000 to 900,000 distinct CDR3 sequences, approximately 32% seen once. This sequence originates from a human donor in good health (CMV status not recorded). Some clones in this sample may be carry-over from other donors' samples. The input for sequencing was cultured CD8+ T cells from PBMCs, taken from culture after CMV antigen stimulation. The gene calls are TRBV11-2 and TRBJ1-2; D uncertain. CDR3 region: CASSLGMTSGYTF. The DNA of the CDR3 is TGTGCCAGCAGCTTAGGCATGACAAGTGGCTACACCTTC.